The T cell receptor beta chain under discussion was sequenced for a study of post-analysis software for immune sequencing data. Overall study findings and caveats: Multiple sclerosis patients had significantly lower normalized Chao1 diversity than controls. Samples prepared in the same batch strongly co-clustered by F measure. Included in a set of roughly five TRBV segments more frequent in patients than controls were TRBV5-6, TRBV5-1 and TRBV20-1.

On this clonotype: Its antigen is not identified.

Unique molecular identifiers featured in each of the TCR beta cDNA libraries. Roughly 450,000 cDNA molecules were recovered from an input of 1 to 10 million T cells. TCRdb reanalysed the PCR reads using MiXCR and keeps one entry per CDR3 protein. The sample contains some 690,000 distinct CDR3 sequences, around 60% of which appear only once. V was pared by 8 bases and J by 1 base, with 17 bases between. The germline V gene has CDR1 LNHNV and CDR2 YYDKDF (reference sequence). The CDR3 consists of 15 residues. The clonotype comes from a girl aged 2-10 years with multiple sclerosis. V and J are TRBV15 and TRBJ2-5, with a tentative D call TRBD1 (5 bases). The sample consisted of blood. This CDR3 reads CATRWGLTGQETQYF. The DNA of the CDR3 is TGTGCCACCCGATGGGGCTTAACAGGCCAAGAGACCCAGTACTTC.